This T cell receptor (beta chain) was profiled in a study of blood T cell repertoires in COVID-19. Turning to the study itself: Collection of acute and convalescent COVID-19 samples took place in the United States, Italy and Spain. PBMCs, B-cell-depleted T cells, or T cells provided the cDNA or gDNA that made up the material.

The CDR3 runs 15 residues. V lost 6 bases to trimming and J lost 6 bases, with 17 bases between them. Germline values: CDR1 MNHEY, CDR2 SVGAGI. Authors' processing steps: Quantification of nucleated cells was approximated via reference gene primer amplification. Assay: immunoSEQ multiplex PCR; the TCRdb copy retains only in-frame clones and omits some. The DNA was the basis for D and trimming; V, J and clone size are from that table. The sample holds some 390,000 clones, 89% seen once. Followed over time, Seattle patients had been enrolled while infection was active. The V call is TRBV6-5, the J call TRBJ2-2; D perhaps matches TRBD1 (5 bases). The sequence was obtained from a woman in her 40s with COVID-19, enrolled during active disease. Specimen: peripheral blood. The DNA for the CDR3 is TGTGCCAGCAGCATACTCCCCAGGGCTCCCGGGGAGCTGTTTTTT. The encoded protein is CASSILPRAPGELFF.